These 11 T cell receptor beta chains were all obtained from the same sample, sequenced in a study of CD8+ T cells in alopecia areata (dated by TCRdb to 2016 to 2019). Interpreted using the paper, the treatment or condition label stands for: oral pan-JAK inhibitor, 5-10 mg twice daily. The method was the immunoSEQ multiplex PCR assay. For TCR sequencing, RNA was extracted from every sample and reverse transcribed into cDNA to serve as template. The clones in this table, taken by TCRdb from immuneACCESS, are in-frame only. Not every clone is retained; where verified, under half of the shortfall comes from an unresolved V gene, and the cause of the rest is unknown. This sample gives 150,000 to 200,000 clones in total; 50% to 70% of them show up just once. The top ten constitute 1.3% of the sample. The sample was CD4+ T cells sorted from blood, taken around week 47, from a patient treated with tofacitinib. These receptors were collected from a human donor with alopecia areata.

As regards this clone: A much bigger clone sits one base away, suggesting this may be a read error. The same CDR3 arises from other DNA sequences in this sample as well. J is TRBJ2-5 and V is TRBV11-2; D not resolved. V was shortened by 2 bases and J by 2 bases, with 0 bases between the two germline ends. Per the germline V gene, CDR1 is SGHAT and CDR2 is FQNNGV. CDR3 length equals 11 residues. In DNA, the CDR3 is TGTGCCAGCAGCTTACAAGAGACCCAGTACTTC. This sequence encodes CASSLQETQYF.

This chain links TRBV15 with TRBJ2-1, with 8 bases aligning to TRBD2. Germline V CDR1 and CDR2: LNHNV, YYDKDF (reference sequence). This CDR3 region has 16 residues. The ends lost 5 bases at V and 4 bases at J; junction bases unmatched: 10. The CDR3 DNA follows: TGTGCCACCAGCGCCGGGGGAGCGGGGGTATACAATGAGCAGTTCTTC. Residues: CATSAGGAGVYNEQFF.

This clone turned up a few times. V gene TRBV2 combines with J gene TRBJ2-3; the D is unclear. V was shortened by 2 bases and J by 3 bases, with 6 bases between the two germline ends. The CDR3 extends over 13 amino acids. The germline CDR1 and CDR2 sequences are SNHLY and FYNNEI. The CDR3 DNA follows: TGTGCCAGCAGTGAATTGCGAACAGATACGCAGTATTTT. This translates into CASSELRTDTQYF.

There are a few counts of this clone. V gene TRBV4-3 combines with J gene TRBJ2-7, with 7 bases identical to TRBD1. Germline CDR1 and CDR2: LGHNA and YSLEER. The V and J ends lost 3 bases and 0 bases, in that order; junction bases with no gene match: 5. There are 15 residues in the CDR3. CDR3 amino acids: CASSQEQGFSYEQYF. The CDR3 DNA is TGCGCCAGCAGCCAGGAACAGGGGTTCTCCTACGAGCAGTACTTC.

The chain joins TRBV6-5 to TRBJ2-1; TRBD2 agrees at 7 bases. V dropped 2 bases and J dropped 7; count of bases not matched to a gene: 11. From germline, CDR1 is MNHEY and CDR2 SVGAGI. The CDR3 length is 16 residues. CDR3: CASSYTPQLATNEQFF. CDR3 coding DNA: TGTGCCAGCAGTTACACTCCCCAACTAGCGACAAATGAGCAGTTCTTC.

This clone occurred a few times. This chain links TRBV19 with TRBJ1-1; weak D call: TRBD1 (5 bases). Per germline, CDR1 LNHDA and CDR2 SQIVND (reference sequence). The CDR3 contains 13 residues. Trimming shortened V by 4 bases and J by 1 base, and 7 bases separated the two germline ends. The CDR3 sequence is CASSKTGNTEAFF. The CDR3 nucleotides are TGTGCCAGTAGTAAAACAGGGAACACTGAAGCTTTCTTT.

V is TRBV29-1 and J is TRBJ1-1; TRBD1 is a possible D gene (5 bases). The germline V gene has CDR1 SQVTM and CDR2 ANQGSEA. The CDR3 loop spans 13 amino acids. The V and J ends lost 5 bases and 5 bases respectively, with 15 bases between them. Here the CDR3 DNA reads TGCAGCGTTCATAGACAGCTGGAAACTGAAGCTTTCTTT. Its translation: CSVHRQLETEAFF. The full variable domain, rest sourced from reference TRBV29-1 and TRBJ1-1, is SAVISQKPSRDICQRGTSLTIQCQVDSQVTMMFWYRQQPGQSLTLIATANQGSEATYESGFVIDKFPISRPNLTFSTLTVSNMSPEDSSIYLCSVHRQLETEAFFGQGTRLTVV.

This clone was detected a few times. The chain recombines TRBV19 with TRBJ2-3; 8 bases are shared with TRBD1. The germline CDR1 and CDR2 sequences are LNHDA and SQIVND (reference sequence). The CDR3 loop spans 14 amino acids. V trimming: 5 bases; J trimming: 3 bases; junction bases outside the gene matches: 4. The CDR3 nucleotides are TGTGCCAGTAGTCCGGACAGGGTAACAGATACGCAGTATTTT. Its protein is CASSPDRVTDTQYF. Variable domain in full (rest from reference TRBV19 and TRBJ2-3): DGGITQSPKYLFRKEGQNVTLSCEQNLNHDAMYWYRQDPGQGLRLIYYSQIVNDFQKGDIAEGYSVSREKKESFPLTVTSAQKNPTAFYLCASSPDRVTDTQYFGPGTRLTVL.

This sequence joins TRBV9 and TRBJ2-3, with no clear D. This CDR3 region has 13 residues. Looked up from germline, CDR1 is SGDLS and CDR2 is YYNGEE. V was clipped by 1 base and J by 0 bases, with 3 bases between them. This CDR3 reads CASSVSSTDTQYF. CDR3 coding DNA: TGTGCCAGCAGCGTATCTAGCACAGATACGCAGTATTTT.

The chain joins TRBV20-1 to TRBJ2-3; D is uncertain. Germline V gene sequence: CDR1 DFQATT, CDR2 SNEGSKA (reference sequence). V was clipped by 5 bases and J by 7 bases, with 4 bases between them. The CDR3 is 9 amino acids. The CDR3 sequence is CSAAHTQYF. The CDR3 DNA reads as TGCAGTGCTGCTCATACGCAGTATTTT.

The rearrangement links TRBV30 to TRBJ1-6, with 7 bases that match TRBD1. Germline CDR1 GTSNPN, CDR2 SVGIG (reference sequence). V trimming: 6 bases; J trimming: 6 bases; junction bases outside the gene matches: 8. The CDR3 consists of 14 residues. The DNA for the CDR3 is TGTGCCTGCTCCTTAAGGGACAGTAATTCACCCCTCCACTTT. Its protein is CACSLRDSNSPLHF.